Following are 25 T cell receptor beta chains from one sample sequenced in a study of CD8 T cells in Susac syndrome (dated by TCRdb to the late 2010s). The library came from the immunoSEQ multiplex PCR assay. RNA was extracted with the RNeasy kit and roughly 0.5 to 1 ug was reverse transcribed using random hexamers. In-frame beta chains were kept once TCRdb had trimmed the public reads at Q25 with fastp and called clones with MiXCR. Rows merge per CDR3 protein into single entries with the most common DNA and genes. The sample includes 400,000 to 550,000 distinct CDR3 sequences, with approximately 85% observed a single time. About 0.1% of the sample goes to the ten largest clones. The specimen sequenced was CD8+ T cells from PBMCs. Receptor source: a human donor with multiple sclerosis.

The gene calls are TRBV30 and TRBJ2-2, with D unresolved. Germline V gene sequence: CDR1 GTSNPN, CDR2 SVGIG (reference sequence). V gave up 0 bases and J gave up 6 bases, with 5 bases separating them. The CDR3 is 12 residues long. This CDR3 reads CAWSVWAGELFF. CDR3 DNA sequence: TGTGCCTGGAGTGTTTGGGCCGGGGAGCTGTTTTTT.

In this sample, this clonotype turned up once. J is TRBJ2-7 and V is TRBV2; TRBD1 matches 9 bases. The CDR3 runs 14 residues. V gave up 2 bases and J gave up 6 bases; unmatched junction bases: 5. Germline V lookup: CDR1 SNHLY, CDR2 FYNNEI. The CDR3: CASSEWGQGGEQYF. The CDR3 DNA reads TGTGCCAGCAGTGAATGGGGACAGGGAGGCGAGCAGTACTTC.

The genes are TRBV4-1 and TRBJ2-1; the match to TRBD1 covers 7 bases. In germline, CDR1 is MGHRA, CDR2 YSYEKL. The CDR3 consists of 15 residues. Trimming took 3 bases from V and 4 from J; bases not matched to a gene: 6. The CDR3 nucleotides read TGCGCCAGCAGCCAGGCCGGGACAGAGTACAATGAGCAGTTCTTC. Translated, it gives CASSQAGTEYNEQFF.

The chain recombines TRBV10-3 with TRBJ2-7; no reliable D call. CDR1 is ENHRY and CDR2 is SYGVKD in the germline V gene. There are 14 residues in the CDR3. V was shortened by 10 bases and J by 1 base, with 17 bases between the two germline ends. CDR3 sequence (DNA): TGTGCCACGTTGGCCCCGGACGGATCCTACGAGCAGTACTTC. This translates into CATLAPDGSYEQYF.

The rearrangement links TRBV7-3 to TRBJ1-1; TRBD1 aligns across 9 bases. The CDR3 contains 17 residues. Germline assignment: CDR1 SGHTA and CDR2 FQGTGA. V shed 0 bases, J shed 0 bases, and the junction held 5 bases outside the gene matches. CDR3 sequence reads: CASSLTGTGLMNTEAFF. The CDR3 DNA reads as TGTGCCAGCAGCTTAACAGGGACAGGGCTCATGAACACTGAAGCTTTCTTT.

The genes are TRBV15 and TRBJ2-1; 8 nucleotides agree with TRBD1. The V and J ends lost 3 bases and 0 bases, in that order; junction bases with no gene match: 10. The CDR3 consists of 18 residues. CDR1 and CDR2 (germline): LNHNV, YYDKDF (reference sequence). CDR3 loop: CATSREMGQASSYNEQFF. CDR3 sequence (DNA): TGTGCCACCAGCAGGGAAATGGGACAGGCTAGCTCCTACAATGAGCAGTTCTTC.

J is TRBJ1-3 and V is TRBV28; D possibly corresponds to TRBD1 (6 bases). This CDR3 spans 15 amino acids. The V gene lost 3 bases and the J gene lost 3 bases, with 12 bases spanning the gap. From germline, CDR1 is MDHEN and CDR2 SYDVKM. The CDR3 DNA follows: TGTGCCAGCAGTTTCCCACAGGGACTTGGAAACACCATATATTTT. Translating it yields CASSFPQGLGNTIYF. The full variable domain, rest sourced from reference TRBV28 and TRBJ1-3, is DVKVTQSSRYLVKRTGEKVFLECVQDMDHENMFWYRQDPGLGLRLIYFSYDVKMKEKGDIPEGYSVSREKKERFSLILESASTNQTSMYLCASSFPQGLGNTIYFGEGSWLTVV.

This clonotype has just a few counts. The CDR3 nucleotides read TGTGCCAGCAGTTTGCAGCTCAATCAGCCCCAGCATTTT. Translating it yields CASSLQLNQPQHF. V usage is TRBV12-3 or TRBV12-4 and J usage is TRBJ1-5; the D is unclear. With 3 bases removed from V and 3 bases from J, the gap between germline ends came to 6 bases. This CDR3 contains 13 residues.

The gene calls are TRBV12-3 or TRBV12-4 and TRBJ1-1; tentative D call: TRBD1 (5 bases). Trimming removed 5 bases at V and 5 bases at J, with 15 bases between. This CDR3 contains 14 residues. CDR3 in DNA: TGTGCCAGCAGTCCTGGGGCCGAGGGGACTGAAGCTTTCTTT. Translating it yields CASSPGAEGTEAFF.

DNA for the CDR3: TGTGCCATCATGGCAGGCAGCACAGATACGCAGTATTTT. Its protein is CAIMAGSTDTQYF. The chain couples TRBV10-3 to TRBJ2-3; D gene ambiguous. The germline V gene encodes CDR1 ENHRY and CDR2 SYGVKD. The CDR3 has 13 residues. Between the trimmed V and J ends, which lost 7 bases and 0 bases, there was a span of 8 bases.

This clonotype was seen once. The rearrangement links TRBV12-3 or TRBV12-4 to TRBJ2-2; TRBD2 might be the D (5 bases). The CDR3 totals 15 residues. V was shortened by 5 bases and J by 7 bases, with 17 bases between the two germline ends. The CDR3 here is CASSTRVLIGGELFF. CDR3 nucleotides: TGTGCCAGCAGTACGAGGGTGTTAATCGGCGGGGAGCTGTTTTTT.

This clonotype has a handful of counts. The chain links TRBV11-2 to TRBJ2-1, with no clear D. Germline V gives CDR1 SGHAT, CDR2 FQNNGV. Trimming left V 0 bases short and J 3 bases short, with 6 bases between. The CDR3 sequence is 14 residues long. The DNA for the CDR3 is TGTGCCAGCAGCTTAGAGGCAGGCTACAATGAGCAGTTCTTC. Translation gives CASSLEAGYNEQFF.

V is TRBV30 and J is TRBJ1-1, with D perhaps TRBD1 (5 bases). Germline V gives CDR1 GTSNPN, CDR2 SVGIG (reference sequence). Trimming removed 0 bases at V and 10 bases at J, with 12 bases between. This CDR3 spans 12 amino acids. CDR3 sequence reads: CAWSVIGVIAFF. CDR3 coding DNA: TGTGCCTGGAGTGTAATAGGGGTTATAGCTTTCTTT.

CDR3 region: CASSLSTSVGSYNEQFF. In DNA, the CDR3 is TGTGCCAGCAGTCTTAGCACTAGCGTCGGCTCCTACAATGAGCAGTTCTTC. The chain links TRBV12-3 or TRBV12-4 to TRBJ2-1; 7 bases fit TRBD2. V trimming: 5 bases; J trimming: 0 bases; junction bases outside the gene matches: 10. The CDR3 totals 17 residues.

In its sample, this clonotype was seen a few times. V and J are TRBV5-1 and TRBJ2-2; D remains unclear. The CDR3 is 12 amino acids. Germline loops: CDR1 SGHRS, CDR2 YFSETQ. V lost 4 bases and J 3 bases, leaving 4 bases between the germline ends. For the CDR3, the DNA is TGCGCCAGCAGCGCGTACACCGGGGAGCTGTTTTTT. It is translated as CASSAYTGELFF.

The chain recombines TRBV5-6 with TRBJ2-7; maybe TRBD2 (6 bases). Trimming pared 4 bases from V and 2 bases from J, leaving 13 bases between. Germline V gene lookup returns CDR1 SGHDT and CDR2 YYEEEE. There are 14 residues in the CDR3. CDR3 in amino acids: CASSHGGVPYEQYF. In DNA form, the CDR3 reads TGTGCCAGCAGCCACGGAGGGGTGCCCTACGAGCAGTACTTC. Full variable domain (remainder filled in from reference TRBV5-6 and TRBJ2-7): DAGVTQSPTHLIKTRGQQVTLRCSPKSGHDTVSWYQQALGQGPQFIFQYYEEEERQRGNFPDRFSGHQFPNYSSELNVNALLLGDSALYLCASSHGGVPYEQYFGPGTRLTVT.

This clonotype was picked up a small number of times. This chain joins TRBV5-6 and TRBJ1-5; D is unclear. The CDR3 consists of 15 residues. The ends were cut back, 1 base at V and 0 bases at J, with 8 bases in the middle. The germline V gene has CDR1 SGHDT and CDR2 YYEEEE. CDR3 residues: CASSLSFNSNQPQHF. In DNA form, the CDR3 reads TGTGCCAGCAGCTTGTCTTTCAATAGCAATCAGCCCCAGCATTTT.

The chain recombines TRBV30 with TRBJ2-3; 8 bases agree with TRBD2. J gave up 2 bases and V 2 bases, and 9 bases lay outside the gene matches. The germline V gene has CDR1 GTSNPN and CDR2 SVGIG (reference sequence). The CDR3 covers 16 residues. DNA of the CDR3: TGTGCCTGGAGTAAGGGTAGCGGGGCGACCACAGATACGCAGTATTTT. Protein sequence: CAWSKGSGATTDTQYF.

V is TRBV7-3 and J is TRBJ1-2; 9 bases are shared with TRBD1. CDR3 length equals 12 residues. After removal of 4 bases from V and 8 bases from J, the junction contained 2 bases not matched to a gene. Germline V lookup: CDR1 SGHTA, CDR2 FQGTGA. Here the CDR3 reads CASSSDRGGYTF. CDR3 in DNA: TGTGCCAGCAGCTCGGACAGGGGCGGCTACACCTTC.

This sequence joins TRBV18 and TRBJ2-5; D is possibly TRBD1 (6 bases). The V end was cut by 2 bases, the J end by 4 bases, with 11 bases between. This CDR3 has 14 amino acids. From germline, CDR1 is KGHSH and CDR2 LQKENI. The CDR3 DNA reads as TGTGCCAGCTCACCAACAGGGACACGAGAGACCCAGTACTTC. Amino acids: CASSPTGTRETQYF.

This chain uses TRBV4-1 with TRBJ2-1; D assignment may be TRBD1 or TRBD2 (5 bases each). V was shortened by 3 bases and J by 7 bases, with 16 bases between the two germline ends. The germline V gene has CDR1 MGHRA and CDR2 YSYEKL. The CDR3 spans 15 residues. The CDR3 bases are TGCGCCAGCAGCCAGGCCGGGGCCTACGGGAATGAGCAGTTCTTC. Amino acid sequence: CASSQAGAYGNEQFF.

The V call is TRBV4-1, the J call TRBJ1-2; 7 bases align to TRBD1. The J segment lost 6 bases and the V segment lost 4 bases, leaving 11 bases of the junction unmatched. Germline V gene sequence: CDR1 MGHRA, CDR2 YSYEKL. The CDR3 is made up of 15 amino acids. The CDR3: CASSRDRVQVDGYTF. In DNA form, the CDR3 reads TGCGCCAGCAGCCGCGACAGGGTTCAAGTTGATGGCTACACCTTC.

J is TRBJ2-7 and V is TRBV6-1, with D unclear. Between the trimmed V and J ends, which lost 3 bases and 6 bases, there was a span of 15 bases. This CDR3 comprises 14 residues. CDR1 and CDR2 (germline): MNHNS, SASEGT. The CDR3 region is CASSDLDVSAEQYF. The CDR3 region has the DNA TGTGCCAGCAGTGATTTAGACGTCTCTGCCGAGCAGTACTTC.

The chain is built from TRBV5-5 and TRBJ2-7, with TRBD2 matching over 12 bases. Per germline, CDR1 SGHKS and CDR2 YYEKEE (reference sequence). Trimming took 4 bases from V and 5 from J; bases not matched to a gene: 10. The CDR3 is 16 amino acids. The CDR3 DNA follows: TGTGCCAGCAGCGACCTTCTAGCGGGGGGGCAGCACGAGCAGTACTTC. Translating it yields CASSDLLAGGQHEQYF.

This clonotype has only one observation. The chain links TRBV20-1 to TRBJ2-1; 11 bases line up with TRBD1. Germline V CDR1 and CDR2: DFQATT, SNEGSKA (reference sequence). Losses at the gene ends were 2 bases for V and 3 bases for J; bases not matched to a gene: 3. This CDR3 has 15 residues. DNA of the CDR3: TGCAGTGCTAGAAGTGGGACAGGGGGCTACAATGAGCAGTTCTTC. Its translation is CSARSGTGGYNEQFF.